A selection of T cell receptor beta chains follows, all from one sample in a study of blood T cell repertoires in COVID-19. This table comes from immunoSEQ multiplex PCR, and its TCRdb copy is limited to in-frame clones, with some not included. The sample has 95,000 to 150,000 clones, about 89% seen once. The material sequenced was peripheral blood. The receptors here all came from a woman in her seventies with acute or convalescent COVID-19. Both conserved end residues are part of each CDR3. The order of the fields is clone size, V gene, D gene, J gene, CDR3 DNA, CDR3 protein. D genes are given only for firm matches. Where a row states a size, it is once, few, many or the class of an expanded clone; other rows omit it.

size: few; V: TRBV30; D: .; J: TRBJ1-2; DNA: TGTGCCTGGACGACTACAGGGACCCTAGGTGGCTACACCTTC; CDR3: CAWTTTGTLGGYTF
size: .; V: TRBV15; D: TRBD1; J: TRBJ1-1; DNA: TGTGCCACCAGCAGACAGGGGGTGGACACTGAAGCTTTCTTT; CDR3: CATSRQGVDTEAFF
size: .; V: TRBV6-1; D: .; J: TRBJ1-6; DNA: TGTGCCAGCAGTGACGACTTGAGGTCACCCCTCCACTTT; CDR3: CASSDDLRSPLHF
size: once; V: TRBV13; D: .; J: TRBJ1-6; DNA: TGTGCCAGCAGATTCCAGGGGAGGGGTAATTCACCCCTCCACTTT; CDR3: CASRFQGRGNSPLHF
size: .; V: TRBV9; D: .; J: TRBJ1-5; DNA: TGTGCCAGCAGCGTTCCTCAACTTCTAAATCAGCCCCAGCATTTT; CDR3: CASSVPQLLNQPQHF
size: .; V: TRBV19; D: TRBD1; J: TRBJ1-2; DNA: TGTGCCAGTAGTATAGATCCGGGACAGGGTTATGGCTACACCTTC; CDR3: CASSIDPGQGYGYTF
size: .; V: TRBV10-3; D: .; J: TRBJ2-2; DNA: TGTGCCATCAAGTACACGAACACCGGGGAGCTGTTTTTT; CDR3: CAIKYTNTGELFF
size: .; V: TRBV28; D: TRBD1; J: TRBJ1-5; DNA: TGTGCCAGCTATCCCCAACAGGGGAAAGGCAATCAGCCCCAGCATTTT; CDR3: CASYPQQGKGNQPQHF
size: .; V: TRBV9; D: TRBD1; J: TRBJ1-4; DNA: TGTGCCAGCAGCAGAACCGGGACAGAGGCTGAAAAACTGTTTTTT; CDR3: CASSRTGTEAEKLFF
size: .; V: TRBV6-2/TRBV6-3; D: .; J: TRBJ2-3; DNA: TGTGCCAGCAGTTCCCCCCACGGAGCCGTCAATACGCAGTATTTT; CDR3: CASSSPHGAVNTQYF
size: .; V: TRBV6-5; D: TRBD1; J: TRBJ1-2; DNA: TGTGCCAGCAGGATGACAGGGAACGACTATGGCTACACCTTC; CDR3: CASRMTGNDYGYTF
size: .; V: TRBV15; D: .; J: TRBJ1-3; DNA: TGTGCCACCAGCGGATACCCAGGGGTGCAGGGAAACACCATATATTTT; CDR3: CATSGYPGVQGNTIYF
size: .; V: TRBV28; D: .; J: TRBJ1-5; DNA: TGTGCCAGCATCCCTACCGGGGTTAGCAATCAGCCCCAGCATTTT; CDR3: CASIPTGVSNQPQHF
size: .; V: TRBV19; D: TRBD1; J: TRBJ1-2; DNA: TGTGCCAGTAGTATAGTGGACAGGCGCGGCTACACCTTC; CDR3: CASSIVDRRGYTF
size: .; V: TRBV7-3; D: TRBD2; J: TRBJ2-5; DNA: TGTGCCAGCAGCCCGGGACTAGCGGGGGGTCAAGAGACCCAGTACTTC; CDR3: CASSPGLAGGQETQYF
size: .; V: TRBV7-6; D: .; J: TRBJ2-2; DNA: TGTGCCAGCAGCCACCCCGGCACCGGGGAGCTGTTTTTT; CDR3: CASSHPGTGELFF
size: .; V: TRBV28; D: .; J: TRBJ1-5; DNA: TGTGCCAGCAGTCCGCCGGGGTTAAGCAATCAGCCCCAGCATTTT; CDR3: CASSPPGLSNQPQHF
size: .; V: TRBV5-1; D: TRBD1; J: TRBJ2-7; DNA: TGCGCCCGCAGCCGGGGCGGGGGACAGGGGGCGCGGGAGCAGTACTTC; CDR3: CARSRGGGQGAREQYF
size: .; V: TRBV30; D: .; J: TRBJ1-3; DNA: TGTGCCTGGAGAGACAGCTACACCATATATTTT; CDR3: CAWRDSYTIYF
size: .; V: TRBV5-1; D: .; J: TRBJ2-2; DNA: TGCGCCAGCAGCTCTCCGCCCGGATCCCTGAGGACCGGGGAGCTGTTTTTT; CDR3: CASSSPPGSLRTGELFF
size: .; V: TRBV15; D: TRBD2; J: TRBJ2-1; DNA: TGTGCCACCAGCGTGGCGGGACTAACCCCTTTCAATGAGCAGTTCTTC; CDR3: CATSVAGLTPFNEQFF
size: .; V: TRBV3-1/TRBV3-2; D: TRBD2; J: TRBJ2-1; DNA: TGTGCCAGCAGCCGGACTAGCGGGGGTAGGAATGAGCAGTTCTTC; CDR3: CASSRTSGGRNEQFF
size: .; V: TRBV12-5; D: TRBD1; J: TRBJ1-5; DNA: TGTGCTAGTGGCTCTTTCCAGGGGGCGGGAAGTGATCAGCCCCAGCATTTT; CDR3: CASGSFQGAGSDQPQHF
size: .; V: TRBV9; D: .; J: TRBJ2-7; DNA: TGTGCCAGCAGCGTAACCTGGGAGCGGCGGGGCGTAATCTACGAGCAGTACTTC; CDR3: CASSVTWERRGVIYEQYF
size: .; V: TRBV10-1; D: .; J: TRBJ2-2; DNA: TGCGCCAGCAGCGGGTCAGGGTTCACCGGGGAGCTGTTTTTT; CDR3: CASSGSGFTGELFF
size: .; V: TRBV30; D: .; J: TRBJ2-1; DNA: TGTGCCTGGAGCCGGGGTTCCAATGAGCAGTTCTTC; CDR3: CAWSRGSNEQFF
size: few; V: TRBV11-3; D: .; J: TRBJ2-7; DNA: TGTGCCAGCAGCTCGGGGACTCAGGCCTACGAGCAGTACTTC; CDR3: CASSSGTQAYEQYF
size: .; V: TRBV5-1; D: .; J: TRBJ1-3; DNA: TGCGCCAGCACATACGGAGGTGGAGGAAACACCATATATTTT; CDR3: CASTYGGGGNTIYF
size: .; V: TRBV7-6; D: TRBD1; J: TRBJ1-2; DNA: TGTGCCAGCAGCTTGGGACAGGGGTATAACTATGGCTACACCTTC; CDR3: CASSLGQGYNYGYTF
size: .; V: TRBV30; D: TRBD1; J: TRBJ1-1; DNA: TGTGCCTGGTTGGGACAGCCGAACACTGAAGCTTTCTTT; CDR3: CAWLGQPNTEAFF
size: .; V: TRBV7-3; D: .; J: TRBJ2-2; DNA: TGTGCCAGCAGCCTCGCGCCGACGAACACCGGGGAGCTGTTTTTT; CDR3: CASSLAPTNTGELFF
size: .; V: TRBV25-1; D: TRBD1; J: TRBJ2-2; DNA: TGTGCCAGCAGTGAATCAGACAGGGTCACCGGGGAGCTGTTTTTT; CDR3: CASSESDRVTGELFF
size: .; V: TRBV30; D: TRBD1; J: TRBJ1-1; DNA: TGTGCCCAGACAGGGGGGCCTGAAGCTTTCTTT; CDR3: CAQTGGPEAFF
size: .; V: TRBV19; D: .; J: TRBJ1-1; DNA: TGTGCCAGTAAGTCACAGGGCCTAAACACTGAAGCTTTCTTT; CDR3: CASKSQGLNTEAFF
size: .; V: TRBV12-3/TRBV12-4; D: .; J: TRBJ2-3; DNA: TGTGCCAGCAGTTCAGACCAGCGTGATACGCAGTATTTT; CDR3: CASSSDQRDTQYF
size: .; V: TRBV7-2; D: TRBD2; J: TRBJ2-2; DNA: TGTGCCAGCAGCCCGAATAGCGGGGGGAACACCGGGGAGCTGTTTTTT; CDR3: CASSPNSGGNTGELFF
size: once; V: TRBV7-2; D: TRBD1; J: TRBJ1-4; DNA: TGTGCCAGCAGCCGGGGAGGGACAGGGGTAGAAAAACTGTTTTTT; CDR3: CASSRGGTGVEKLFF
size: .; V: TRBV5-4; D: TRBD1; J: TRBJ2-4; DNA: TGTGCCAGCAGCTTATTGACAGGGGGCAGCAAAAACATTCAGTACTTC; CDR3: CASSLLTGGSKNIQYF
size: .; V: TRBV2; D: TRBD1; J: TRBJ1-1; DNA: TGTGCCAGCAGTGGGGGACAGGGCTTGGACACTGAAGCTTTCTTT; CDR3: CASSGGQGLDTEAFF
size: .; V: TRBV24-1; D: TRBD1; J: TRBJ1-2; DNA: TGTGCCACCCGACCCTCACGGGACAGGGGCTATGGCTACACCTTC; CDR3: CATRPSRDRGYGYTF
size: .; V: TRBV18; D: TRBD1; J: TRBJ2-7; DNA: TGTGCCAGCTCACCGTCGGGACAGGGACTCGAGCAGTACTTC; CDR3: CASSPSGQGLEQYF
size: .; V: TRBV9; D: TRBD1; J: TRBJ1-1; DNA: TGTGCCAGCAGCGGCGGGACAGGGGGCATGAACACTGAAGCTTTCTTT; CDR3: CASSGGTGGMNTEAFF
size: few; V: TRBV5-1; D: .; J: TRBJ2-2; DNA: TGCGCCAGCAGGGAGACTCGGGGAAACACCGGGGAGCTGTTTTTT; CDR3: CASRETRGNTGELFF
size: .; V: TRBV19; D: .; J: TRBJ1-3; DNA: TGTGCCAGTAGAAACCCCGAGGCGGGGGCTGGAAACACCATATATTTT; CDR3: CASRNPEAGAGNTIYF
size: .; V: TRBV10-3; D: .; J: TRBJ2-3; DNA: TGTGCCACCAGATCCGGGGTTGATACGCAGTATTTT; CDR3: CATRSGVDTQYF